One sample yielded the 3 T cell receptor beta chains listed below, sequenced in a study of lymphopenia after photon versus proton radiotherapy. Here immunoSEQ multiplex PCR was the method, and the copy in TCRdb shows in-frame clones only, minus some. Of about 40,000 clones listed, roughly 84% are singletons. Specimen: peripheral blood, collected from a patient treated with proton-based radiotherapy. Receptors originate from a woman between 65 and 79 years old with pancreatic cancer. Some clones in this sample may be carry-over from other donors' samples.

Worth noting for this clone: The junction shows a germline mismatch at one end, possibly a read error. The genes are TRBV11-2 and TRBJ2-1; 9 nucleotides match TRBD1. The CDR3 contains 17 residues. From germline, CDR1 is SGHAT and CDR2 FQNNGV. The CDR3 loop reads CASSLRSATGGYSEQFF. Here the CDR3 DNA reads TGTGCCAGCAGCTTACGGTCGGCGACAGGGGGATACAGTGAGCAGTTCTTC. The whole variable domain, filled in from reference TRBV11-2 and TRBJ2-1, reads EAGVAQSPRYKIIEKRQSVAFWCNPISGHATLYWYQQILGQGPKLLIQFQNNGVVDDSQLPKDRFSAERLKGVDSTLKIQPAKLEDSAVYLCASSLRSATGGYSEQFFGPGTRLTVL.

J is TRBJ1-1 and V is TRBV10-2; D call uncertain. Per the germline V gene, CDR1 is WSHSY and CDR2 is SAAADI. This CDR3 has 13 residues. The V and J ends lost 5 bases and 4 bases respectively, with 11 bases between them. This CDR3 reads CASSSGRGTEAFF. DNA of the CDR3: TGCGCCAGCAGTTCCGGGCGCGGCACTGAAGCTTTCTTT.

This chain uses TRBV5-4 with TRBJ2-5, with unresolved D. Germline lookup yields CDR1 SGHNT and CDR2 YYREEE (reference sequence). Trimming stripped 0 bases from V and 2 bases from J, with 8 bases between. The CDR3 sequence is 14 residues long. The CDR3, as DNA: TGTGCCAGCAGCTTGGAGGTGGGGCAAGAGACCCAGTACTTC. This gives the protein CASSLEVGQETQYF.